The entry that follows covers one T cell receptor beta chain sequence. What it binds is unknown. Amplification used 60 Vbeta primers and 13 Jbeta primers. Using immunoSEQ multiplex PCR, the repertoire was profiled, and TCRdb retains in-frame clones only, with some absent. This table lists around 140,000 clones. Between the trimmed V and J ends, which lost 7 bases and 2 bases, there was a span of 9 bases. This CDR3 comprises 12 residues. In germline, CDR1 is SQVTM, CDR2 ANQGSEA. The sample comes from a study of cytomegalovirus exposure and HLA in healthy donors. General study findings and limits: What a later analysis reportedly showed was that an Asian-associated ancestry cluster had fewer N-insertions than the roughly 700-donor mean.

Sequencing was performed on PBMCs. The sequence derives from a male donor in good health and CMV-seronegative. The gene calls are TRBV29-1 and TRBJ1-5; D ambiguous. CDR3 sequence reads: CSASLGNQPQHF. CDR3 DNA: TGCAGCGCCTCACTTGGCAATCAGCCCCAGCATTTT.